There are a few counts of the clone carrying this T cell receptor beta chain. Within the sample, other DNA sequences also encode this same CDR3. Germline values: CDR1 SNHLY, CDR2 FYNNEI. This CDR3 is 13 amino acids long. The V gene end was trimmed by 8 bases and the J gene end by 0 bases; junction bases not matched to a gene: 3. The data were taken from a study of CD8+ T cells in alopecia areata. Once RNA had been extracted, it was reverse transcribed into cDNA to act as the sequencing template. The table came from immunoSEQ multiplex PCR; TCRdb's copy has only in-frame clones and leaves some out. The sample has around 210,000 clones; 45% to 70% are singletons.

The origin of this receptor is a human donor in good health. Sequences were obtained from CD8+ T cells sorted from blood. The chain couples TRBV2 to TRBJ2-7, with 8 bases fitting TRBD1. The CDR3 reads CASRDRSSYEQYF. In DNA form, the CDR3 reads TGTGCCAGCCGGGACAGGAGCTCCTACGAGCAGTACTTC.